The 2 T cell receptor beta chains reported below all come from one sample, sequenced in a study of beta chain features in type 1 diabetes. Notes on the study in general: Across all four CD4+ subsets, people with type 1 diabetes showed modestly shorter TCRB CDR3s.

For these TCRs, the target antigens are not known. The investigators reverse transcribed all of the isolated RNA, so they sequenced expressed TCRB transcripts. Only in-frame clones appear in the TCRdb table, and some are missing; sequencing was by immunoSEQ multiplex PCR. The profile covers fewer than 350,000 clones, with approximately 15% appearing a single time and less than 0.02% taken by the ten largest. Source material: naive CD4+ T cells from blood. These receptors were collected from a man between 18 and 29 years old with type 1 diabetes.

This clone was observed a single time. V usage is TRBV29-1 and J usage is TRBJ2-3; 13 positions match TRBD2. Germline-derived CDR1 and CDR2 are SQVTM and ANQGSEA. J was trimmed by 6 bases and V by 7 bases; bases with no gene match: 10. CDR3 length: 15 amino acids. The CDR3 loop reads CSAAQRLAGGDTQYF. CDR3 nucleotide sequence: TGCAGCGCCGCCCAGCGACTAGCGGGGGGCGATACGCAGTATTTT.

The table lists this clone with a few counts. The rearrangement links TRBV5-1 to TRBJ2-7; 9 bases agree with TRBD2. The CDR3 runs to 16 residues. Per germline, CDR1 SGHRS and CDR2 YFSETQ. Unmatched junction bases numbered 10, after V lost 1 base and J lost 5 bases. The CDR3 region is CASSLLASGTGDEQYF. The CDR3 DNA reads as TGCGCCAGCAGCTTGCTGGCTAGCGGGACGGGAGACGAGCAGTACTTC.